The 15 T cell receptor beta chains given below trace back to one sample, sequenced in a study of T cell responses to AZD1222 COVID-19 vaccine. This table comes from immunoSEQ multiplex PCR, and its TCRdb copy is limited to in-frame clones, with some not included. The sample lists 90,000 to 120,000 clones, about 87% occurring once. The sample here was peripheral blood, taken on day 0 of AZD1222 vaccination. The receptors come from an adult in good health.

This rearrangement joins TRBV2 to TRBJ2-7; D may correspond to TRBD1 or TRBD2 (5 bases each). V was shortened by 7 bases and J by 2 bases, with 12 bases between the two germline ends. This CDR3 comprises 13 residues. Germline loops: CDR1 SNHLY, CDR2 FYNNEI. CDR3 sequence: CASKTGATYEQYF. CDR3 nucleotide sequence: TGTGCCAGCAAAACCGGGGCAACCTACGAGCAGTACTTC.

V and J are TRBV28 and TRBJ2-2; 7 nucleotides agree with TRBD2. Per germline, CDR1 MDHEN and CDR2 SYDVKM. The CDR3 is 15 amino acids. Losses at the gene ends were 6 bases for V and 2 bases for J; bases not matched to a gene: 6. The CDR3 sequence: CASSPGGLNTGELFF. CDR3 DNA sequence: TGTGCCAGCAGCCCGGGGGGACTTAACACCGGGGAGCTGTTTTTT.

This chain uses TRBV2 with TRBJ1-4; perhaps TRBD1 as D (5 bases). Germline V lookup: CDR1 SNHLY, CDR2 FYNNEI. Trimming removed 8 bases from V and 8 bases from J, with 18 bases in between. There are 14 residues in the CDR3. CDR3 residues: CASALSRAVEKLFF. DNA for the CDR3: TGTGCCAGCGCGCTTAGCAGGGCAGTAGAAAAACTGTTTTTT.

V and J are TRBV4-3 and TRBJ2-3; no reliable D call. Germline CDR1 is LGHNA and CDR2 is YSLEER. The CDR3 is 15 amino acids. The V and J ends lost 0 bases and 8 bases respectively, with 15 bases between them. The CDR3 sequence: CASSQDTLDFATQYF. The CDR3, as DNA: TGCGCCAGCAGCCAAGATACCCTAGACTTTGCTACGCAGTATTTT.

The chain links TRBV25-1 to TRBJ1-4; D unresolved. V lost 6 bases and J 6 bases, leaving 23 bases between the germline ends. This CDR3 has 17 residues. Germline V gene lookup returns CDR1 MGHDK and CDR2 SYGVNS. CDR3 loop: CASSSIRDGEMDEKLFF. In DNA, the CDR3 is TGTGCCAGCAGCTCGATTCGTGACGGGGAAATGGATGAAAAACTGTTTTTT. The variable domain in full, with the rest retrieved from reference TRBV25-1 and TRBJ1-4, is EADIYQTPRYLVIGTGKKITLECSQTMGHDKMYWYQQDPGMELHLIHYSYGVNSTEKGDLSSESTVSRIRTEHFPLTLESARPSHTSQYLCASSSIRDGEMDEKLFFGSGTQLSVL.

This rearrangement joins TRBV18 to TRBJ1-1, with D possibly TRBD1 on 5 matching bases. V lost 1 base to trimming and J lost 0 bases, with 15 bases between them. Germline values: CDR1 KGHSH, CDR2 LQKENI. The CDR3 contains 17 residues. The CDR3 nucleotides read TGTGCCAGCTCACCACAGGGACCCGGGGAACTGAACACTGAAGCTTTCTTT. It codes for CASSPQGPGELNTEAFF. Full variable domain (missing parts from reference TRBV18 and TRBJ1-1): NAGVMQNPRHLVRRRGQEARLRCSPMKGHSHVYWYRQLPEEGLKFMVYLQKENIIDESGMPKERFSAEFPKEGPSILRIQQVVRGDSAAYFCASSPQGPGELNTEAFFGQGTRLTVV.

The rearrangement links TRBV7-9 to TRBJ2-7; 12 bases are a match to TRBD1. The CDR3 consists of 16 residues. Germline trimming cut 4 bases from V and 2 bases from J; bases unmatched to any gene: 6. Germline V gene sequence: CDR1 SEHNR, CDR2 FQNEAQ (reference sequence). CDR3 protein: CASSSQGQGAPYEQYF. For the CDR3, the DNA is TGTGCCAGCAGCTCTCAGGGACAGGGGGCCCCCTACGAGCAGTACTTC.

This clone was recorded a few times. The chain links TRBV5-1 to TRBJ1-1; perhaps TRBD1 as D (5 bases). CDR3 length: 14 residues. V was clipped by 2 bases and J by 3 bases, with 11 bases between them. Per the germline V gene, CDR1 is SGHRS and CDR2 is YFSETQ. CDR3 coding DNA: TGCGCCAGCAGCTTATTGGACACCTACACTGAAGCTTTCTTT. This encodes CASSLLDTYTEAFF.

This chain connects TRBV29-1 to TRBJ2-2, with 11 bases fitting TRBD2. Per the germline V gene, CDR1 is SQVTM and CDR2 is ANQGSEA. The CDR3 extends over 15 amino acids. Trimming at V came to 4 bases and at J to 4 bases, leaving 5 bases not matched to a gene. CDR3 in amino acids: CSVGATSGVTGELFF. The CDR3 bases are TGCAGCGTTGGCGCGACTAGCGGGGTCACCGGGGAGCTGTTTTTT.

The chain joins TRBV7-9 to TRBJ2-2; D is unresolved. The CDR3 loop spans 16 amino acids. Per the germline V gene, CDR1 is SEHNR and CDR2 is FQNEAQ (reference sequence). Trimming left V 5 bases short and J 1 base short, with 14 bases between. CDR3 protein: CASSPRPILNTGELFF. CDR3 bases: TGTGCCAGCAGCCCGCGACCCATCCTGAACACCGGGGAGCTGTTTTTT.

The V call is TRBV20-1, the J call TRBJ1-1, with a weak D call TRBD1 (6 bases). Germline V CDR1 and CDR2: DFQATT, SNEGSKA (reference sequence). The CDR3 is 11 residues long. CDR3 sequence: CTNTQGGSAFF. CDR3 sequence (DNA): TGCACCAACACACAGGGCGGGTCGGCTTTCTTT.

This chain uses TRBV12-3 or TRBV12-4 with TRBJ1-2; possible D gene TRBD1, 5 bases. Trimming removed 5 bases at V and 4 bases at J, with 11 bases between. The length of the CDR3 is 13 residues. The DNA of the CDR3 is TGTGCCAGCAGTCTGGGACCGATCTATGGCTACACCTTC. Amino acids: CASSLGPIYGYTF.

The chain recombines TRBV28 with TRBJ1-6; D is possibly TRBD1 (5 bases). Trimming took off 1 base at V and 7 bases at J, with 11 bases between the two ends. Germline CDR1 MDHEN, CDR2 SYDVKM. The CDR3 is made up of 15 amino acids. CDR3 DNA sequence: TGTGCCAGCAGTTTATATCCAGGGCAAAATTCACCCCTCCACTTT. It encodes CASSLYPGQNSPLHF. Combining the CDR3 with reference TRBV28 and TRBJ1-6 gives the whole variable domain DVKVTQSSRYLVKRTGEKVFLECVQDMDHENMFWYRQDPGLGLRLIYFSYDVKMKEKGDIPEGYSVSREKKERFSLILESASTNQTSMYLCASSLYPGQNSPLHFGNGTRLTVT.

The rearrangement uses TRBV5-1 and TRBJ2-2; perhaps D is TRBD1 or TRBD2 (6 bases each). This CDR3 has 12 amino acids. Germline CDR1 SGHRS, CDR2 YFSETQ. V was trimmed by 8 bases and J by 10 bases, leaving 15 bases between them. The CDR3 region has the DNA TGCGCCAGTACCCTGGGGGGCTCGGAGCTGTTTTTT. As protein: CASTLGGSELFF.

The rearrangement links TRBV2 to TRBJ1-2; 7 positions agree with TRBD1. Germline V gene sequence: CDR1 SNHLY, CDR2 FYNNEI. The ends lost 6 bases at V and 4 bases at J; junction bases unmatched: 8. The CDR3 totals 14 residues. CDR3 sequence (DNA): TGTGCCAGCAGGGAGACAGGGTTGGCCTATGGCTACACCTTC. As protein: CASRETGLAYGYTF.